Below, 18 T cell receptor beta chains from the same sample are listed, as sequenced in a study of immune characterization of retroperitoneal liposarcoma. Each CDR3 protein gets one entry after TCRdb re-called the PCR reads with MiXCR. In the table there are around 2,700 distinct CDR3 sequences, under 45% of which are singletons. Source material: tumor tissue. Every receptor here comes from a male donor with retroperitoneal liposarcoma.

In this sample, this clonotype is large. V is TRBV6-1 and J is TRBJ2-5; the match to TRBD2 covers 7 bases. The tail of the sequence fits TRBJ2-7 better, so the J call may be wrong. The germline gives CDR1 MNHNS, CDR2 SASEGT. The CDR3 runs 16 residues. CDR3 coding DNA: TGTGCCAGCAGCTCCCTACGCCGGGCGGGAGTGGACGAGCAGTACTTC. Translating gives CASSSLRRAGVDEQYF.

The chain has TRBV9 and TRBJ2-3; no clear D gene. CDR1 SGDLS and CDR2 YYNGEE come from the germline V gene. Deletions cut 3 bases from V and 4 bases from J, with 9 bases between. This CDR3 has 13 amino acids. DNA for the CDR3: TGTGCCAGCAGCGCATTACGCGCAGATACGCAGTATTTT. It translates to CASSALRADTQYF.

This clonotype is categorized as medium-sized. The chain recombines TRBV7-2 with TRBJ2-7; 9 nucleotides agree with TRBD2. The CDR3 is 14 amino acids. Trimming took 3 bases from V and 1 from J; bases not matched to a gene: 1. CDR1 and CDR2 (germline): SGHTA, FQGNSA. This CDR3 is CASSFSGGSYEQYF. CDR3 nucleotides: TGTGCCAGCAGCTTTAGCGGGGGATCCTACGAGCAGTACTTC. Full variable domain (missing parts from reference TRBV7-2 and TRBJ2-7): GAGVSQSPSNKVTEKGKDVELRCDPISGHTALYWYRQSLGQGLEFLIYFQGNSAPDKSGLPSDRFSAERTGGSVSTLTIQRTQQEDSAVYLCASSFSGGSYEQYFGPGTRLTVT.

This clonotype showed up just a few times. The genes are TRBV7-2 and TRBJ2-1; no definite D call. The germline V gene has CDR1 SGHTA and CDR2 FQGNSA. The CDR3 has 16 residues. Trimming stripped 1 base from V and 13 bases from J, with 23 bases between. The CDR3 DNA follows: TGTGCCAGCAGCTTAGGCCTCGAAACAGCGAAAGAGACCCAGTTCTTC. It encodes CASSLGLETAKETQFF.

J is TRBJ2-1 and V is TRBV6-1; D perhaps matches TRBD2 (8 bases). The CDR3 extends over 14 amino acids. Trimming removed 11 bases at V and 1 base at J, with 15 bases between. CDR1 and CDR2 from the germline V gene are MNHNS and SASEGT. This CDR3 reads CASREGQSYNEQFF. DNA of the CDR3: TGTGCCTCCCGGGAGGGACAGTCCTACAATGAGCAGTTCTTC.

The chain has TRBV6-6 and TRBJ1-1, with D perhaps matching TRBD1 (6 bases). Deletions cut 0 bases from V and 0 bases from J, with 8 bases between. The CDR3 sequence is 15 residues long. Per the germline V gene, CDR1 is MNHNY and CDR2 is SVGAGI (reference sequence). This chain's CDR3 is CASSYSPGVNTEAFF. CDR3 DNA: TGTGCCAGCAGTTACTCGCCAGGGGTGAACACTGAAGCTTTCTTT.

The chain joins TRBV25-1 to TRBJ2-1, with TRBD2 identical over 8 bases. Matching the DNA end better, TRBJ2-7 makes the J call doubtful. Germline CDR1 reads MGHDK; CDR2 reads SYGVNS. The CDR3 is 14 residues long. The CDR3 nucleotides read TGTGCCAGCAGTGGCAGCGGGAGCTATTACGAGCAGTACTTC. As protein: CASSGSGSYYEQYF.

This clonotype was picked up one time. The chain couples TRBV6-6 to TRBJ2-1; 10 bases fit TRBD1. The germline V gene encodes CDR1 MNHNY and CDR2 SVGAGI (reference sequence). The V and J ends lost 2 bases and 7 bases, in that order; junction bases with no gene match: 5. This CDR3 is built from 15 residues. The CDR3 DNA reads TGTGCCAGCAGTTACGGACAGGGGGGTGTTAATGAGCAGTTCTTC. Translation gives CASSYGQGGVNEQFF.

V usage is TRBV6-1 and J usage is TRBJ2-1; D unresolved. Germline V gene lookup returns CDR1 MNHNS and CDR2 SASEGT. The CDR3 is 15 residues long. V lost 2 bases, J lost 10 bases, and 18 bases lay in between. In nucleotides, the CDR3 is TGTGCCAGCAGTGAAATGGTAGGTGGGTTCTACGAGCAGTTCTTC. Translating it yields CASSEMVGGFYEQFF.

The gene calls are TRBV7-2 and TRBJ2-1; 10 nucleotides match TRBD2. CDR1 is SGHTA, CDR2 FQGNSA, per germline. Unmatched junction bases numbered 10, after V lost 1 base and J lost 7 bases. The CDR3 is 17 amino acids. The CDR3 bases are TGTGCCAGCAGCTTAGTCGGGGCTAGCGGGAGAGGGAATGAGCAGTTCTTC. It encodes CASSLVGASGRGNEQFF. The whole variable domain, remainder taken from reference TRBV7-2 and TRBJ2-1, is GAGVSQSPSNKVTEKGKDVELRCDPISGHTALYWYRQSLGQGLEFLIYFQGNSAPDKSGLPSDRFSAERTGGSVSTLTIQRTQQEDSAVYLCASSLVGASGRGNEQFFGPGTRLTVL.

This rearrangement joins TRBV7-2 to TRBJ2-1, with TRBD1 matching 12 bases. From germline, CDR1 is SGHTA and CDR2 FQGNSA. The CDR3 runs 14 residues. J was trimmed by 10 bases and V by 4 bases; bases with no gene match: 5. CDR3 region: CASSWDRGQYEQFF. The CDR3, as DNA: TGTGCCAGCAGCTGGGACAGGGGGCAATACGAGCAGTTCTTC. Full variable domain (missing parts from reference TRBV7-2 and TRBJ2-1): GAGVSQSPSNKVTEKGKDVELRCDPISGHTALYWYRQSLGQGLEFLIYFQGNSAPDKSGLPSDRFSAERTGGSVSTLTIQRTQQEDSAVYLCASSWDRGQYEQFFGPGTRLTVL.

This CDR3 is CASSLGGYEQYF. In DNA form, the CDR3 reads TGTGCCAGCAGCTTAGGTGGGTACGAGCAGTACTTC. The rearrangement joins TRBV5-6 to TRBJ2-7; D gene uncertain. V was cut by 2 bases and J by 4 bases, with 7 bases left in between. This CDR3 region has 12 residues. Germline CDR1 is SGHDT and CDR2 is YYEEEE. The full variable domain, its missing parts supplied by reference TRBV5-6 and TRBJ2-7, is DAGVTQSPTHLIKTRGQQVTLRCSPKSGHDTVSWYQQALGQGPQFIFQYYEEEERQRGNFPDRFSGHQFPNYSSELNVNALLLGDSALYLCASSLGGYEQYFGPGTRLTVT.

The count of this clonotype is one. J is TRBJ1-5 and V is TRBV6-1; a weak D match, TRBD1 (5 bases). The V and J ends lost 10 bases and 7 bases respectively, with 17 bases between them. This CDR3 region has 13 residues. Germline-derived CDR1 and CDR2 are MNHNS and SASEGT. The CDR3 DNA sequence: TGTGCCACAGCAAGCAGGGAAGGGCAGCCCCAGCATTTT. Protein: CATASREGQPQHF.

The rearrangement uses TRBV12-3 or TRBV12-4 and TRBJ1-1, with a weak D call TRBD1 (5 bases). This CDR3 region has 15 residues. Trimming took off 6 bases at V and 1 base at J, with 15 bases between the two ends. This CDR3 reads CASSLGGGRNTEAFF. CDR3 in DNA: TGTGCCAGCAGCCTCGGGGGAGGCAGGAACACTGAAGCTTTCTTT.

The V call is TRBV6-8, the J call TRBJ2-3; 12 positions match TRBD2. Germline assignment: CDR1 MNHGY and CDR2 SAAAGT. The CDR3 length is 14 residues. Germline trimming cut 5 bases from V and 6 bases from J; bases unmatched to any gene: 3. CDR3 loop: CASSTSGGWDTQYF. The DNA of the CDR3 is TGTGCCAGCAGTACTAGCGGGGGGTGGGATACGCAGTATTTT.

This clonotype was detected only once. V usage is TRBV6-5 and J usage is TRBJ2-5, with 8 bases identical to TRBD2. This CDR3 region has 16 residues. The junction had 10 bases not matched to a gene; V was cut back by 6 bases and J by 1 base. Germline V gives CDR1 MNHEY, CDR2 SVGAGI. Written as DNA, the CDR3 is TGTGCCAGCAGCTACCCAGCGGGAGAGGGCCAAGAGACCCAGTACTTC. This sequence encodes CASSYPAGEGQETQYF.

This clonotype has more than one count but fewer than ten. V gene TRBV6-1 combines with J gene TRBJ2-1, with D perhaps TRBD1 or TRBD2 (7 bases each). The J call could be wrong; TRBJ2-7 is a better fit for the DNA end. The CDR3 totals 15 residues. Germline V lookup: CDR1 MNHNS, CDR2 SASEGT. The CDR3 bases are TGTGCCAGCTCGGGGCAAGGGTCAGGGGGGGACGAGCAGTACTTC. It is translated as CASSGQGSGGDEQYF.

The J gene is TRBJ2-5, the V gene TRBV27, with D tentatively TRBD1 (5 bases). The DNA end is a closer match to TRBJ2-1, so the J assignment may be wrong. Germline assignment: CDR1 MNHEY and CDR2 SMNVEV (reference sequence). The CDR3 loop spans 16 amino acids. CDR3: CASLPPSGALNNEQFF. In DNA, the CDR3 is TGTGCCAGCCTCCCCCCGTCTGGGGCTCTCAACAATGAGCAGTTCTTC.